What follows describes a single TCR beta chain. Original processing methods: The authors estimated nucleated cell counts from reference gene primer amplification. TCRdb keeps only in-frame clones here, not all; method: immunoSEQ multiplex PCR. The DNA gave D and trimming, while V, J and clone size come from that table. The sample yields 200,000 to 250,000 clones, around 88% seen once. These data originate in a study of blood T cell repertoires in COVID-19. Study-level information: PBMCs, B-cell-depleted T cells, or T cells provided the cDNA or gDNA that made up the material.

Sequences were obtained from peripheral blood. The clonotype comes from an elderly man with acute or convalescent COVID-19.

The CDR3 loop reads CASKGQGDTNEKLFF. The CDR3 DNA reads as TGTGCCAGCAAAGGACAGGGGGATACTAATGAAAAACTGTTTTTT. The V and J genes are TRBV28 and TRBJ1-4, with 10 bases fitting TRBD1. Germline V gene data show CDR1 as MDHEN and CDR2 as SYDVKM. The CDR3 extends over 15 amino acids. The J segment lost 2 bases and the V segment lost 7 bases, leaving 4 bases of the junction unmatched.